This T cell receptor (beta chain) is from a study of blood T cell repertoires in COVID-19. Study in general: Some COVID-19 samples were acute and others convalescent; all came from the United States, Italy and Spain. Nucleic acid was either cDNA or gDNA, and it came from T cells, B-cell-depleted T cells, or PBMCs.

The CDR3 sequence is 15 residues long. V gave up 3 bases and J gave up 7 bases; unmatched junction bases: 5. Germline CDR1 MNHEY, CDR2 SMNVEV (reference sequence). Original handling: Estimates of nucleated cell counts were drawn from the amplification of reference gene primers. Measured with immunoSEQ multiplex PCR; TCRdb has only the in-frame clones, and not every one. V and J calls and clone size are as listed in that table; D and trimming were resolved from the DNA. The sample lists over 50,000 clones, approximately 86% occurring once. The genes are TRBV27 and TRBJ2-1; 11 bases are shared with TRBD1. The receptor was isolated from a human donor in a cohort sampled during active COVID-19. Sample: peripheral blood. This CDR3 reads CASSLDRGRENEQFF. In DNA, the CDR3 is TGTGCCAGCAGTTTGGACAGGGGGCGCGAAAATGAGCAGTTCTTC.